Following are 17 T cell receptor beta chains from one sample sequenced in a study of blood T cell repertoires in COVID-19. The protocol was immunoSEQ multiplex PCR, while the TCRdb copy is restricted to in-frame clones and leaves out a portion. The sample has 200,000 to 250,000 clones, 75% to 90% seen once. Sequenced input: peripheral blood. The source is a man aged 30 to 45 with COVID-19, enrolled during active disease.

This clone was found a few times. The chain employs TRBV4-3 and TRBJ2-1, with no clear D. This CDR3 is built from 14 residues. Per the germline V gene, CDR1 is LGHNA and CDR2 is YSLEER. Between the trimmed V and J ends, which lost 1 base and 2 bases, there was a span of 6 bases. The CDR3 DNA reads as TGCGCCAGCAGCCAAGTCCCAACCTACAATGAGCAGTTCTTC. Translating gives CASSQVPTYNEQFF.

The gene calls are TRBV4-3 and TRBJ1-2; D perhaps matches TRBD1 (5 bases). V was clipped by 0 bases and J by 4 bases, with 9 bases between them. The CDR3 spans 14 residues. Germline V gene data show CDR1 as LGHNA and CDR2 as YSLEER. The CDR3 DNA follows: TGCGCCAGCAGCCAAGACGCAGGGCCCTATGGCTACACCTTC. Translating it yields CASSQDAGPYGYTF.

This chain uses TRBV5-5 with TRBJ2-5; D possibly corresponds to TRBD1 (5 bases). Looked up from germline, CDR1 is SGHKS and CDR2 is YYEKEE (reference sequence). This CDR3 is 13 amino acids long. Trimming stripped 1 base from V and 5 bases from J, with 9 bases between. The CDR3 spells CASSLSGMETQYF. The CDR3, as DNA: TGTGCCAGCAGCTTGTCAGGGATGGAGACCCAGTACTTC.

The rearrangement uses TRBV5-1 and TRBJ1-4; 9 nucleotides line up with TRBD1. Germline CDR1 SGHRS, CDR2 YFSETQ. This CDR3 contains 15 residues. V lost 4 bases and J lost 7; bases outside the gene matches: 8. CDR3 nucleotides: TGCGCCAGCAGCCCCGGGACAGGGCAGGGTGAAAAACTGTTTTTT. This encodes CASSPGTGQGEKLFF.

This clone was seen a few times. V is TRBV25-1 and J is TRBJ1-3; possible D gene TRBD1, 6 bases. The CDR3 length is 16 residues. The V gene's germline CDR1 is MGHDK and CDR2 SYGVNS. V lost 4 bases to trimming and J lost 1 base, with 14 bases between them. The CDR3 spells CASSGGGGASGNTIYF. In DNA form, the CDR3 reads TGTGCCAGCAGTGGTGGAGGGGGGGCATCTGGAAACACCATATATTTT.

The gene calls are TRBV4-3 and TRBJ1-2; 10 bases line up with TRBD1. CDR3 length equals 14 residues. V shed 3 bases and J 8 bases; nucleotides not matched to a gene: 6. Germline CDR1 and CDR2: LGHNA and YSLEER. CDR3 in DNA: TGCGCCAGCAGCCAGAGAGGGACAGGGGAGGGCTACACCTTC. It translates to CASSQRGTGEGYTF.

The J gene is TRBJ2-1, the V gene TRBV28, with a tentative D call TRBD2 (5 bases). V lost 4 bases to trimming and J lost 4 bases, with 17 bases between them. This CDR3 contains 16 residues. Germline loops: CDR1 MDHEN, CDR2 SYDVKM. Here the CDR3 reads CASSSPRLAIYNEQFF. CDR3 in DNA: TGTGCCAGCAGTTCACCCCGGCTAGCAATATACAATGAGCAGTTCTTC.

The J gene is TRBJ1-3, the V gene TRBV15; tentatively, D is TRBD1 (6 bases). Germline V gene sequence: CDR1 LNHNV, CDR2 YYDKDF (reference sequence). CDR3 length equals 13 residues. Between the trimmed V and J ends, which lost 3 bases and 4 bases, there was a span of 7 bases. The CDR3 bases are TGTGCCACCAGCAGGGGGACAGGAAACACCATATATTTT. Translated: CATSRGTGNTIYF.

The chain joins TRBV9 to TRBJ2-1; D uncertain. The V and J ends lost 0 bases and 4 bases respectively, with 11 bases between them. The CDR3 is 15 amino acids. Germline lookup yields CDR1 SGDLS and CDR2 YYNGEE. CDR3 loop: CASSVGGSNYNEQFF. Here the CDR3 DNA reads TGTGCCAGCAGCGTAGGCGGTTCTAATTACAATGAGCAGTTCTTC. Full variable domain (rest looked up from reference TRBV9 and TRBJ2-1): DSGVTQTPKHLITATGQRVTLRCSPRSGDLSVYWYQQSLDQGLQFLIQYYNGEERAKGNILERFSAQQFPDLHSELNLSSLELGDSALYFCASSVGGSNYNEQFFGPGTRLTVL.

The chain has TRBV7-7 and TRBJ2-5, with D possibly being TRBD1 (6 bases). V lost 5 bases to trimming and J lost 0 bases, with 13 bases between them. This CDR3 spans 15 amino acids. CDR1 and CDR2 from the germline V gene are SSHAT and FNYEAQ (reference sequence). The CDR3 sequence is CASSLMTGDQETQYF. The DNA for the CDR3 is TGTGCCAGCAGCCTAATGACAGGAGACCAAGAGACCCAGTACTTC.

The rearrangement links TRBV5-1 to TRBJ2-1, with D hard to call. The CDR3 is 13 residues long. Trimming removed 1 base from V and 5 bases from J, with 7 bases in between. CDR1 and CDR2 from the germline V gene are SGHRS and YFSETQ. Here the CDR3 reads CASSLTRDNEQFF. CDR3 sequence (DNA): TGCGCCAGCAGCTTGACTCGGGACAATGAGCAGTTCTTC.

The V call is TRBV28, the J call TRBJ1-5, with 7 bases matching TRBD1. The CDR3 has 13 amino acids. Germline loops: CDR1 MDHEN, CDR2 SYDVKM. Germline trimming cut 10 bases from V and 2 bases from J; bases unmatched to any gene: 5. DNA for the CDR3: TGTGCCACCCTTGGACAGGGCAATCAGCCCCAGCATTTT. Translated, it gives CATLGQGNQPQHF.

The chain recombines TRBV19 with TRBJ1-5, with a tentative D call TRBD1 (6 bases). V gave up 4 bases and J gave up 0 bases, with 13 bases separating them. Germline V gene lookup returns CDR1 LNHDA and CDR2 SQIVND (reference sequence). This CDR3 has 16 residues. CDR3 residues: CASSTIPTGSNQPQHF. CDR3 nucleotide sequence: TGTGCCAGTAGTACCATCCCGACAGGTAGCAATCAGCCCCAGCATTTT.

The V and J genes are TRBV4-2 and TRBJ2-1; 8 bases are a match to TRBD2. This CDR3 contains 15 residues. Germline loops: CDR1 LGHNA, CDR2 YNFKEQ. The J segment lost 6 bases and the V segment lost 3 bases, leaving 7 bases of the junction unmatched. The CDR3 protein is CASSQEAGVFNEQFF. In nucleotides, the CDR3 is TGTGCCAGCAGCCAGGAAGCGGGAGTTTTCAATGAGCAGTTCTTC.

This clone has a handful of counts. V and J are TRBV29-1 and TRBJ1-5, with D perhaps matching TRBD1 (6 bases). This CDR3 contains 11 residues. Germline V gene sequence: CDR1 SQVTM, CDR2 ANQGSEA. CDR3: CSTGNGQPQHF. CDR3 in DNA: TGCAGTACAGGGAATGGTCAGCCCCAGCATTTT.

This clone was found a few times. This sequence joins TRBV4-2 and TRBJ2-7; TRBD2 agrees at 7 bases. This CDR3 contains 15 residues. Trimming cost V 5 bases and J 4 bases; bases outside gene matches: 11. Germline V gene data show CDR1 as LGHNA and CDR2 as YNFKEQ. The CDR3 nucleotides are TGTGCCAGCAGCTCGCGCCGGGACTATCGTTACGAGCAGTACTTC. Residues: CASSSRRDYRYEQYF.

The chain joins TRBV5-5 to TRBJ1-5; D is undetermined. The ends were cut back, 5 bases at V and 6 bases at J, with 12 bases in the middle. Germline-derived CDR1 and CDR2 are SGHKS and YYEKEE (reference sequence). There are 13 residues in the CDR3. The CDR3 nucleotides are TGTGCCAGCAGTAGAACAGAGGGTCAGCCCCAGCATTTT. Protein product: CASSRTEGQPQHF.